Listed here are 29 T cell receptor beta chains from one sample, sequenced in a study of CD8+CD57+ T cells in acquired aplastic anemia. Investigators profiled TCR beta VDJ and CDR3 from genomic DNA template. TCRdb analysed the reads with MiXCR anew, one entry per CDR3 protein. Found here are under 200,000 distinct CDR3 sequences, under 70% of them singletons; the top ten hold about half. Material: sorted CD4+, CD8+, or CD8+CD57+ T cells (not recorded which) from PBMCs. The receptor source for this set is a human donor with severe aplastic anemia or a healthy control (not recorded which).

This clonotype has just one count. The V gene is TRBV7-6, the J gene TRBJ2-2, with 9 bases identical to TRBD2. The CDR3 sequence is 17 residues long. The V gene end was trimmed by 1 base and the J gene end by 0 bases; junction bases not matched to a gene: 3. Germline V gene data show CDR1 as SGHVS and CDR2 as FNYEAQ. The CDR3 DNA follows: TGTGCCAGCAGCTTAGGGGCTAGCGGGACGAACACCGGGGAGCTGTTTTTT. Translation gives CASSLGASGTNTGELFF.

This clonotype was observed many times. V and J are TRBV15 and TRBJ2-1; D not resolved. Germline CDR1 LNHNV, CDR2 YYDKDF (reference sequence). The V gene lost 3 bases and the J gene lost 4 bases, with 7 bases spanning the gap. This CDR3 comprises 13 residues. The CDR3 coding sequence is TGTGCCACCAGCAGGGAGACGTACAATGAGCAGTTCTTC. Amino acid sequence: CATSRETYNEQFF.

Ten or more counts support this clonotype. V and J are TRBV12-3 or TRBV12-4 and TRBJ2-7; a possible D gene is TRBD1 (5 bases). Trimming removed 3 bases from V and 2 bases from J, with 14 bases in between. The CDR3 has 15 amino acids. CDR3 sequence (DNA): TGTGCCAGCAGTTTCGTAGACAGTAGAACCTACGAGCAGTACTTC. Translating it yields CASSFVDSRTYEQYF.

The gene calls are TRBV20-1 and TRBJ2-1; TRBD2 aligns across 10 bases. CDR3 length equals 16 residues. Germline CDR1 and CDR2: DFQATT and SNEGSKA (reference sequence). After removal of 0 bases from V and 8 bases from J, the junction contained 10 bases not matched to a gene. The CDR3 loop is CSARELAGAPLDEQFF. The CDR3 region has the DNA TGCAGTGCTAGAGAGCTAGCGGGAGCCCCTTTGGATGAGCAGTTCTTC.

This clonotype was seen more than once but under ten times. CDR3 loop: CSARVAGGDEQYF. The CDR3 region has the DNA TGCAGTGCTAGAGTAGCGGGGGGCGACGAGCAGTACTTC. V usage is TRBV20-1 and J usage is TRBJ2-7; TRBD2 matches at 10 bases. Germline CDR1 and CDR2: DFQATT and SNEGSKA (reference sequence). The V gene end was trimmed by 1 base and the J gene end by 5 bases; junction bases not matched to a gene: 2. The CDR3 runs to 13 residues.

The rearrangement links TRBV15 to TRBJ2-5, with 7 bases aligning to TRBD1. The CDR3 length is 13 residues. Germline values: CDR1 LNHNV, CDR2 YYDKDF (reference sequence). Trimming removed 5 bases from V and 5 bases from J; junction bases left unmatched: 5. Written as DNA, the CDR3 is TGTGCCACCAGCGGGGACAGCTTGGAGACCCAGTACTTC. It specifies CATSGDSLETQYF. The full variable domain, completed using reference TRBV15 and TRBJ2-5, is DAMVIQNPRYQVTQFGKPVTLSCSQTLNHNVMYWYQQKSSQAPKLLFHYYDKDFNNEADTPDNFQSRRPNTSFCFLDIRSPGLGDTAMYLCATSGDSLETQYFGPGTRLLVL.

The sample holds a few counts of this clonotype. The chain uses TRBV20-1 and TRBJ2-3, with D possibly being TRBD1 (6 bases). This CDR3 region has 13 residues. Germline V gene lookup returns CDR1 DFQATT and CDR2 SNEGSKA (reference sequence). Trimming took off 4 bases at V and 4 bases at J, with 12 bases between the two ends. The CDR3 loop reads CSAIHTGPDTQYF. The CDR3 region has the DNA TGCAGTGCTATTCATACAGGGCCAGATACGCAGTATTTT.

The chain's CDR3 is CASSLDRPLSYEQYF. CDR3 coding DNA: TGTGCCAGCAGCTTGGACAGACCTCTCTCCTACGAGCAGTACTTC. The J gene is TRBJ2-7, the V gene TRBV7-8, with D perhaps matching TRBD1 (6 bases). V was cut by 3 bases and J by 0 bases, with 12 bases left in between. The CDR3 runs 15 residues. Per the germline V gene, CDR1 is SGHVS and CDR2 is FQNEAQ.

This clonotype was counted ten times or more. The J gene is TRBJ1-1, the V gene TRBV12-3 or TRBV12-4; D is uncertain. V gave up 3 bases and J gave up 2 bases, with 7 bases separating them. This CDR3 contains 13 residues. The CDR3 DNA sequence: TGTGCCAGCAGTTTCGGGAGAAACACTGAAGCTTTCTTT. Residues: CASSFGRNTEAFF.

This clonotype was picked up one time. The V call is TRBV2, the J call TRBJ2-6; D not resolved. Germline V gene data show CDR1 as SNHLY and CDR2 as FYNNEI. This CDR3 is 16 amino acids long. The V gene lost 7 bases and the J gene lost 0 bases, with 13 bases spanning the gap. CDR3 protein: CASIPRPYSGANVLTF. In DNA form, the CDR3 reads TGTGCCAGCATCCCTAGACCCTACTCTGGGGCCAACGTCCTGACTTTC. The full variable domain, rest sourced from reference TRBV2 and TRBJ2-6, is EPEVTQTPSHQVTQMGQEVILRCVPISNHLYFYWYRQILGQKVEFLVSFYNNEISEKSEIFDDQFSVERPDGSNFTLKIRSTKLEDSAMYFCASIPRPYSGANVLTFGAGSRLTVL.

In this sample, this clonotype turned up a few times. V usage is TRBV19 and J usage is TRBJ2-2; 8 positions match TRBD1. The germline gives CDR1 LNHDA, CDR2 SQIVND (reference sequence). This CDR3 region has 19 residues. The V gene end was trimmed by 4 bases and the J gene end by 5 bases; junction bases not matched to a gene: 18. The CDR3 spells CASSKRLLGQGEVTGELFF. CDR3 DNA: TGTGCCAGTAGTAAAAGGCTCCTCGGACAGGGAGAAGTAACCGGGGAGCTGTTTTTT.

This clonotype occurred a few times. The chain recombines TRBV24-1 with TRBJ1-1; the match to TRBD1 covers 9 bases. The germline CDR1 and CDR2 sequences are KGHDR and SFDVKD. The V and J ends lost 3 bases and 11 bases, in that order; junction bases with no gene match: 3. The length of the CDR3 is 12 residues. Here the CDR3 reads CATSDGQGMAFF. The DNA for the CDR3 is TGTGCCACCAGTGATGGACAGGGGATGGCTTTCTTT.

There are many counts of this clonotype. The chain joins TRBV20-1 to TRBJ2-2; 14 bases agree with TRBD2. Germline V CDR1 and CDR2: DFQATT, SNEGSKA (reference sequence). Germline trimming cut 0 bases from V and 0 bases from J; bases unmatched to any gene: 9. This CDR3 region has 20 residues. The CDR3 loop is CSARDLMGLAGVANTGELFF. Written as DNA, the CDR3 is TGCAGTGCTAGAGATTTGATGGGACTAGCGGGGGTAGCGAACACCGGGGAGCTGTTTTTT.

V gene TRBV2 combines with J gene TRBJ2-5, with TRBD1 matching over 8 bases. Trimming cost V 6 bases and J 5 bases; bases outside gene matches: 8. Germline V gives CDR1 SNHLY, CDR2 FYNNEI. There are 14 residues in the CDR3. In DNA form, the CDR3 reads TGTGCCAGCAGGGGGACAGGAGCTGGGGAGACCCAGTACTTC. Protein: CASRGTGAGETQYF. The entire variable domain, with the rest obtained from reference TRBV2 and TRBJ2-5, is as follows: EPEVTQTPSHQVTQMGQEVILRCVPISNHLYFYWYRQILGQKVEFLVSFYNNEISEKSEIFDDQFSVERPDGSNFTLKIRSTKLEDSAMYFCASRGTGAGETQYFGPGTRLLVL.

The chain has TRBV20-1 and TRBJ2-7; 9 positions agree with TRBD1. CDR1 and CDR2 (germline): DFQATT, SNEGSKA (reference sequence). Trimming removed 3 bases from V and 5 bases from J; junction bases left unmatched: 14. CDR3 length equals 16 residues. Written as DNA, the CDR3 is TGCAGTGCTAGTACACAGGGGGCAAGGGTCGTGGACGAGCAGTACTTC. The encoded protein is CSASTQGARVVDEQYF.

Ten or more counts support this clonotype. The chain has TRBV7-9 and TRBJ1-1; no clear D. CDR1 and CDR2 (germline): SEHNR, FQNEAQ (reference sequence). CDR3 length equals 11 residues. Trimming removed 5 bases from V and 6 bases from J, with 7 bases in between. CDR3 amino acids: CASSTAAEAFF. CDR3 nucleotide sequence: TGTGCCAGCAGCACCGCAGCTGAAGCTTTCTTT.

V usage is TRBV5-4 and J usage is TRBJ2-3; D not resolved. The germline gives CDR1 SGHNT, CDR2 YYREEE (reference sequence). V was trimmed by 4 bases and J by 0 bases, leaving 6 bases between them. The CDR3 covers 13 residues. CDR3 nucleotide sequence: TGTGCCAGCAGCCCCGACAGCACAGATACGCAGTATTTT. This codes for CASSPDSTDTQYF.

The chain combines TRBV7-9 with TRBJ2-1; 11 bases fit TRBD2. CDR3 length: 18 residues. V shed 5 bases and J 5 bases; nucleotides not matched to a gene: 14. Germline V CDR1 and CDR2: SEHNR, FQNEAQ (reference sequence). CDR3: CASSAYLGLAGGDNEQFF. The CDR3, as DNA: TGTGCCAGCAGCGCCTACCTCGGGCTAGCGGGGGGAGACAATGAGCAGTTCTTC.

This clonotype appeared a single time. The chain has TRBV4-2 and TRBJ1-6, with 7 bases fitting TRBD1. Losses at the gene ends were 7 bases for V and 5 bases for J; bases not matched to a gene: 5. The germline V gene encodes CDR1 LGHNA and CDR2 YNFKEQ. CDR3 length: 14 amino acids. The CDR3 coding sequence is TGTGCCAGCACCCCCGGGACAGATAATTCACCCCTCCACTTT. This gives the protein CASTPGTDNSPLHF.

This clonotype was found a few times. The chain links TRBV15 to TRBJ2-7; a possible D gene is TRBD1 (6 bases). CDR1 LNHNV and CDR2 YYDKDF come from the germline V gene (reference sequence). The length of the CDR3 is 15 residues. V dropped 0 bases and J dropped 3 bases, with 12 bases sitting between them. In DNA, the CDR3 is TGTGCCACCAGCAGAGACAGGGGTGGGGGCTACGAGCAGTACTTC. Translating it yields CATSRDRGGGYEQYF. Based on the CDR3 plus reference TRBV15 and TRBJ2-7, the full variable domain is DAMVIQNPRYQVTQFGKPVTLSCSQTLNHNVMYWYQQKSSQAPKLLFHYYDKDFNNEADTPDNFQSRRPNTSFCFLDIRSPGLGDTAMYLCATSRDRGGGYEQYFGPGTRLTVT.

To note about this clonotype: Sequence at one end of the junction differs from germline and may be a read error. The rearrangement joins TRBV29-1 to TRBJ1-4; 7 bases agree with TRBD1. The CDR3 runs to 13 residues. Germline CDR1 SQVTM, CDR2 ANQGSEA. The CDR3 is CSVGQGGREKLLF. Written as DNA, the CDR3 is TGCAGCGTTGGACAGGGCGGGAGGGAAAAACTGCTTTTT.

The rearrangement joins TRBV7-8 to TRBJ2-3, with D possibly called TRBD1 or TRBD2 (5 bases each). CDR1 SGHVS and CDR2 FQNEAQ come from the germline V gene. The CDR3 loop spans 16 amino acids. Trimming removed 10 bases at V and 0 bases at J, with 20 bases between. CDR3 residues: CATTPGVRASTDTQYF. CDR3 bases: TGTGCCACCACACCCGGGGTCAGGGCTAGCACAGATACGCAGTATTTT.

The genes are TRBV7-3 and TRBJ2-3; 10 nucleotides agree with TRBD2. This CDR3 is built from 17 residues. The V gene end was trimmed by 1 base and the J gene end by 7 bases; junction bases not matched to a gene: 11. Germline V gene sequence: CDR1 SGHTA, CDR2 FQGTGA. The CDR3 sequence: CASSLMGLAGGGHTQYF. CDR3 coding DNA: TGTGCCAGCAGCTTAATGGGATTAGCGGGGGGCGGACATACGCAGTATTTT.

This clonotype was recorded a few times. This sequence joins TRBV29-1 and TRBJ1-6; 9 positions match TRBD1. Germline CDR1 is SQVTM and CDR2 is ANQGSEA. The CDR3 length is 15 residues. The ends lost 3 bases at V and 10 bases at J; junction bases unmatched: 10. CDR3 DNA: TGCAGCGTTGACTGCACAGGGGGCTTAAGGTCACCCCTCCACTTT. Amino acids: CSVDCTGGLRSPLHF.

The V call is TRBV4-2, the J call TRBJ2-7; D gene uncertain. This CDR3 comprises 12 residues. CDR1 LGHNA and CDR2 YNFKEQ come from the germline V gene. Trimming stripped 3 bases from V and 6 bases from J, with 9 bases between. DNA of the CDR3: TGTGCCAGCAGCCAGTCGCCCCGCGAGCAGTACTTC. As protein: CASSQSPREQYF.

This chain uses TRBV2 with TRBJ1-2, with 10 bases that match TRBD1. With V trimmed by 6 bases and J by 0 bases, 4 bases remained unmatched. The CDR3 runs 15 residues. Germline V gene lookup returns CDR1 SNHLY and CDR2 FYNNEI. The CDR3 region is CASRRDRGANYGYTF. Written as DNA, the CDR3 is TGTGCCAGCAGACGGGACAGGGGAGCTAACTATGGCTACACCTTC. Full variable domain (remainder filled in from reference TRBV2 and TRBJ1-2): EPEVTQTPSHQVTQMGQEVILRCVPISNHLYFYWYRQILGQKVEFLVSFYNNEISEKSEIFDDQFSVERPDGSNFTLKIRSTKLEDSAMYFCASRRDRGANYGYTFGSGTRLTVV.

The count of this clonotype is one. The gene calls are TRBV7-9 and TRBJ2-3, with 7 bases aligning to TRBD2. Germline assignment: CDR1 SEHNR and CDR2 FQNEAQ (reference sequence). This CDR3 spans 14 amino acids. J gave up 2 bases and V 3 bases, and 2 bases lay outside the gene matches. The CDR3 region has the DNA TGTGCCAGCAGCTTCGGGGGGAACACAGATACGCAGTATTTT. It yields the protein CASSFGGNTDTQYF.

The J gene is TRBJ2-7, the V gene TRBV10-1; D is perhaps TRBD2 (5 bases). The CDR3 runs 13 residues. CDR1 WNHNN and CDR2 SYGVQD come from the germline V gene (reference sequence). V dropped 6 bases and J dropped 2 bases, with 11 bases sitting between them. CDR3: CASREDGTYEQYF. CDR3 nucleotide sequence: TGCGCCAGCAGGGAAGACGGGACCTACGAGCAGTACTTC.

This chain joins TRBV7-9 and TRBJ2-7, with a possible D match to TRBD2 (7 bases). Germline V gene sequence: CDR1 SEHNR, CDR2 FQNEAQ (reference sequence). The V end lost 5 bases, the J end lost 6 bases, and 17 bases lay between the germline ends. This CDR3 is built from 14 residues. This chain's CDR3 is CASSMGGGRSEQYF. The CDR3 DNA reads as TGTGCCAGCAGCATGGGGGGGGGGCGCAGCGAGCAGTACTTC.